The table lists the clone carrying this T cell receptor beta chain with a count of one. This entry belongs to a study of blood T cell repertoires in COVID-19. Study-level background: COVID-19 samples, acute and convalescent, were from the United States, Italy and Spain.

Authors' analysis steps: Reference gene primer amplification gave estimated nucleated cell counts. Method: immunoSEQ multiplex PCR; TCRdb's copy keeps in-frame clones and lacks some. V and J calls and clone size are as listed in that table; D and trimming were resolved from the DNA. This table holds about 240,000 clones, approximately 80% found once. The sample comprised peripheral blood. The clonotype was recovered from a woman aged 18 to 35 with acute or convalescent COVID-19.

CDR3 bases: TGTGCCAGCAGTCCCCCGGACAATGAGCAGTTCTTC. Amino acid sequence: CASSPPDNEQFF. The chain uses TRBV6-2 or TRBV6-3 and TRBJ2-1; no clear D. CDR3 length: 12 residues. Germline values: CDR1 MNHEY, CDR2 SVGEGT. V lost 5 bases and J 5 bases, leaving 7 bases between the germline ends.